Listed below are T cell receptor beta chains from one sample, sequenced in a study of blood T cell repertoires in COVID-19. The table came from immunoSEQ multiplex PCR; TCRdb's copy has only in-frame clones and leaves some out. The sample has approximately 5,000 clones, about four fifths seen once. Material: peripheral blood. Source of these receptors: a man in his 70s with active COVID-19. The CDR3 runs from the conserved cysteine through the conserved F or W. D genes are given only for firm matches. Clone size is given for some rows only: seen once, a few or many times, or a class if the clone is expanded.

J	length	V	size	D	CDR3	DNA
TRBJ2-6	15	TRBV7-7	NA	NA	CASSPRTAEANVLTF	TGTGCCAGCAGCCCCAGGACAGCCGAGGCCAACGTCCTGACTTTC
TRBJ1-1	16	TRBV7-2	NA	TRBD1	CASSSTGGAMSAEAFF	TGTGCCAGCAGCTCTACAGGGGGCGCAATGTCAGCTGAAGCTTTCTTT
TRBJ2-1	16	TRBV5-4	NA	TRBD2	CASSLGLAGAYNEQFF	TGTGCCAGCAGCTTGGGACTAGCGGGGGCCTACAATGAGCAGTTCTTC
TRBJ1-4	16	TRBV25-1	NA	TRBD1	CASSEWAGTASEKLFF	TGTGCCAGCAGTGAATGGGCCGGGACAGCCTCTGAAAAACTGTTTTTT
TRBJ2-3	16	TRBV27	NA	NA	CASRLLDSKRTDTQYF	TGTGCCAGCAGACTACTTGACAGTAAACGCACAGATACGCAGTATTTT
TRBJ1-2	19	TRBV28	NA	TRBD1	CASSTRRDREGRPNYGYTF	TGTGCCAGCAGTACACGCCGGGACAGGGAAGGGCGGCCTAACTATGGCTACACCTTC
TRBJ2-7	17	TRBV6-4	NA	TRBD1	CASTRTARDRGYYEQYF	TGTGCCAGCACCAGAACCGCAAGGGACAGGGGATACTACGAGCAGTACTTC
TRBJ2-3	16	TRBV19	NA	TRBD2	CASSRTSGVDTDTQYF	TGTGCCAGTAGTAGGACTAGCGGGGTTGACACAGATACGCAGTATTTT
TRBJ2-7	13	TRBV6-5	NA	TRBD1	CASKPTGYYEQYF	TGTGCCAGCAAACCGACAGGGTACTACGAGCAGTACTTC
TRBJ1-2	15	TRBV4-3	NA	TRBD1	CASRNPGQGFGGYTF	TGCGCCAGCAGAAATCCGGGACAGGGGTTCGGTGGCTACACCTTC
TRBJ1-2	14	TRBV5-4	NA	NA	CASSLGGQRYGYTF	TGTGCCAGCAGTTTGGGGGGGCAGCGCTATGGCTACACCTTC
TRBJ2-7	15	TRBV2	NA	NA	CASSEVRYSSYEQYF	TGTGCCAGCAGTGAAGTGAGGTATAGCTCCTACGAGCAGTACTTC
TRBJ1-1	15	TRBV11-2	NA	TRBD1	CASSLGRGLDTEAFF	TGTGCCAGCAGCCTAGGCAGGGGGCTCGACACTGAAGCTTTCTTT
TRBJ2-5	15	TRBV24-1	NA	TRBD2	CATSDSGLAQETQYF	TGTGCCACCAGTGATAGTGGACTAGCACAAGAGACCCAGTACTTC
TRBJ2-1	15	TRBV7-6	few	TRBD2	CASSPTSGGYNEQFF	TGTGCCAGCAGCCCAACTAGCGGGGGCTACAATGAGCAGTTCTTC
TRBJ1-4	17	TRBV15	few	NA	CATSREQGLETNEKLFF	TGTGCCACCAGCAGAGAGCAGGGGTTAGAAACTAATGAAAAACTGTTTTTT
TRBJ2-3	16	TRBV11-2	NA	TRBD2	CASSLGAGGSTDTQYF	TGTGCCAGCAGCTTAGGGGCGGGGGGGAGCACAGATACGCAGTATTTT
TRBJ2-3	16	TRBV4-3	NA	NA	CASSQSQIDAGGTQYF	TGCGCCAGCAGCCAGTCCCAAATTGACGCGGGCGGTACGCAGTATTTT
TRBJ2-7	13	TRBV6-5	few	TRBD1	CASSYDRDYEQYF	TGTGCCAGCAGCTACGACAGGGACTACGAGCAGTACTTC
TRBJ2-3	13	TRBV9	NA	NA	CASSVRVTDTQYF	TGTGCCAGCAGCGTACGGGTCACAGATACGCAGTATTTT
TRBJ1-2	13	TRBV19	few	TRBD1	CASRDRGKDGYTF	TGTGCCAGTAGGGACAGGGGAAAGGATGGCTACACCTTC
TRBJ1-6	14	TRBV6-1	NA	NA	CASSDRQTNSPLHF	TGTGCCAGCAGTGACCGACAGACTAATTCACCCCTCCACTTT
TRBJ2-7	16	TRBV9	NA	NA	CASSVDLGSGFYEQYF	TGTGCCAGCAGCGTAGATCTGGGGTCAGGGTTCTACGAGCAGTACTTC
TRBJ2-2	14	TRBV7-2	NA	TRBD1	CASSVTGEYGELFF	TGTGCCAGCAGCGTCACAGGGGAATACGGGGAGCTGTTTTTT
TRBJ1-2	14	TRBV9	NA	NA	CASSVAPGDYGYTF	TGTGCCAGCAGCGTAGCTCCAGGGGACTATGGCTACACCTTC
TRBJ2-7	13	TRBV3-1/TRBV3-2	NA	NA	CASSLGRGYEQYF	TGTGCCAGCAGCTTAGGCCGGGGTTACGAGCAGTACTTC
TRBJ1-2	14	TRBV7-5	NA	NA	CVRSPVGGADGYTF	TGTGTCAGAAGCCCGGTCGGGGGGGCTGATGGCTACACCTTC
TRBJ1-2	14	TRBV15	few	TRBD1	CATSRADRGYGYTF	TGTGCCACCAGCAGAGCCGACAGGGGATACGGCTACACCTTC
TRBJ2-2	17	TRBV19	NA	NA	CASSIKSFLGRTGELFF	TGTGCCAGTAGTATTAAAAGTTTTCTTGGCCGCACCGGGGAGCTGTTTTTT
TRBJ1-2	15	TRBV6-6	once	NA	CASSSYPGIGYGYTF	TGTGCCAGCAGTTCCTATCCGGGGATCGGCTATGGCTACACCTTC
TRBJ1-6	13	TRBV7-2	NA	NA	CASSPEGGSPLHF	TGTGCCAGCAGCCCCGAGGGCGGTTCACCCCTCCACTTT
TRBJ2-5	15	TRBV24-1	NA	TRBD1	CATSARTGVRETQYF	TGTGCCACCAGTGCACGGACAGGGGTTCGAGAGACCCAGTACTTC
TRBJ1-2	12	TRBV30	NA	NA	CAWSTDTDGYTF	TGTGCCTGGAGTACGGACACGGATGGCTACACCTTC
TRBJ2-1	13	TRBV4-3	NA	NA	CASSSGALNEQFF	TGCGCCAGCAGCAGTGGAGCCCTCAATGAGCAGTTCTTC
TRBJ1-5	15	TRBV5-1	NA	TRBD1	CASSLGDSANQPQHF	TGCGCCAGCAGCTTGGGGGACAGCGCTAATCAGCCCCAGCATTTT